This T cell receptor (beta chain) was sequenced during a study of blood T cell repertoires in COVID-19. Produced via immunoSEQ multiplex PCR; TCRdb's table is partial and in-frame only. The sample records 240,000 or so clones, nearly 90% being singletons. The germline V gene has CDR1 LNHDA and CDR2 SQIVND (reference sequence). There are 15 residues in the CDR3. Trimming cost V 3 bases and J 7 bases; bases outside gene matches: 4. The receptor's source is a woman aged 25 to 39 with acute or convalescent COVID-19. What was sequenced was peripheral blood. V is TRBV19 and J is TRBJ1-5; the match to TRBD1 covers 12 bases. The CDR3 protein is CASSITGTGGQPQHF. Written as DNA, the CDR3 is TGTGCCAGTAGTATCACCGGGACAGGGGGCCAGCCCCAGCATTTT.